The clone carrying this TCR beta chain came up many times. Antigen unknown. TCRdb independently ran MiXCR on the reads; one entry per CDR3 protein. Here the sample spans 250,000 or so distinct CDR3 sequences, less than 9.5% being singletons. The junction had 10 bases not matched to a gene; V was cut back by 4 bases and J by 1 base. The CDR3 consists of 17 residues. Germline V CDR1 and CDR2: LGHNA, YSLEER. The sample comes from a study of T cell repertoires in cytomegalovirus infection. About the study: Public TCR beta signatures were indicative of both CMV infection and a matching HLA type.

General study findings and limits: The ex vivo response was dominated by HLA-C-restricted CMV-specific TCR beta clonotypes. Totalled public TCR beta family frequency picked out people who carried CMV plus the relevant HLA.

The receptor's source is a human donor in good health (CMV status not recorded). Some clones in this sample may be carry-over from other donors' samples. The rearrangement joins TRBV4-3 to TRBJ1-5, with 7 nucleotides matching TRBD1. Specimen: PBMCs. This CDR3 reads CASSLRQGRLSNQPQHF. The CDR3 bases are TGCGCCAGCAGCCTCAGACAGGGCCGTTTGAGCAATCAGCCCCAGCATTTT.